This T cell receptor beta chain was sequenced for a study of blood T cell repertoires in COVID-19. This CDR3 contains 17 residues. The V gene end was trimmed by 2 bases and the J gene end by 6 bases; junction bases not matched to a gene: 13. The germline CDR1 and CDR2 sequences are SNHLY and FYNNEI. In this sample, this clone turned up once. Profiling relied on immunoSEQ multiplex PCR, and the TCRdb table lists in-frame clones only, not all of them. This table has 110,000 to 150,000 clones, around 72% appearing once. The chain links TRBV2 to TRBJ2-1, with 7 bases aligning to TRBD2. Material for sequencing was peripheral blood. The clonotype comes from a woman aged 55 to 70 with acute or convalescent COVID-19. Here the CDR3 reads CASSEPWLAGALNEQFF. The CDR3 nucleotides read TGTGCCAGCAGTGAACCATGGCTCGCGGGAGCCCTCAATGAGCAGTTCTTC. Full variable domain (outside the CDR3, taken from reference TRBV2 and TRBJ2-1): EPEVTQTPSHQVTQMGQEVILRCVPISNHLYFYWYRQILGQKVEFLVSFYNNEISEKSEIFDDQFSVERPDGSNFTLKIRSTKLEDSAMYFCASSEPWLAGALNEQFFGPGTRLTVL.